A single sample is the source of the 30 T cell receptor beta chains below, sequenced in a study of molecular identifiers for immune sequencing clone quantification. TCRdb called the PCR reads again in MiXCR, with one record for every CDR3 protein. The data contain about 65,000 distinct CDR3 sequences, around 18% of them singletons. The sequenced sample was naive CD8+ T cells from blood, with Jurkat cell RNA spiked in. Described subset: FACS-sorted CD8+CD4-CCR7+CD45RA+ naive T cells. These receptors were taken from a human donor in good health. Some libraries in this study had Jurkat cell RNA spiked in.

This clonotype has a handful of counts. This chain connects TRBV11-2 to TRBJ2-7; D possibly corresponds to TRBD2 (5 bases). The CDR3 length is 15 residues. The germline V gene encodes CDR1 SGHAT and CDR2 FQNNGV. V was cut by 4 bases and J by 6 bases, with 19 bases left in between. CDR3 amino acids: CASSSELERTPEQYF. The CDR3 DNA sequence: TGTGCCAGCAGCTCCGAACTAGAGCGGACTCCCGAGCAGTACTTC.

V gene TRBV7-9 combines with J gene TRBJ2-1, with 7 bases matching TRBD2. The CDR3 is 14 residues long. With V trimmed by 2 bases and J by 7 bases, 5 bases remained unmatched. The germline V gene encodes CDR1 SEHNR and CDR2 FQNEAQ (reference sequence). CDR3 residues: CASSLLVGGNEQFF. The CDR3 coding sequence is TGTGCCAGCAGCTTACTAGTCGGGGGGAATGAGCAGTTCTTC.

This clonotype came up many times. The rearrangement joins TRBV27 to TRBJ2-1, with no clear D. Per the germline V gene, CDR1 is MNHEY and CDR2 is SMNVEV (reference sequence). The V end lost 3 bases, the J end lost 10 bases, and 13 bases lay between the germline ends. The length of the CDR3 is 13 residues. The CDR3 nucleotides are TGTGCCAGCAGTTTGTGGGCAGCAGGAGAGCAGTTCTTC. It yields the protein CASSLWAAGEQFF.

This clonotype was picked up many times. The chain uses TRBV2 and TRBJ2-5; tentatively, D is TRBD1 (6 bases). With 6 bases removed from V and 2 bases from J, the gap between germline ends came to 10 bases. Germline CDR1 reads SNHLY; CDR2 reads FYNNEI. The CDR3 is 13 amino acids. CDR3 in amino acids: CASSGQRQETQYF. DNA for the CDR3: TGTGCCAGCAGCGGACAGCGGCAAGAGACCCAGTACTTC.

Comments on this clonotype: One end of the junction varies from germline; a read error may be responsible. This sequence joins TRBV24-1 and TRBJ2-3, with D possibly matching TRBD1 (6 bases). Looked up from germline, CDR1 is KGHDR and CDR2 is SFDVKD. The CDR3 consists of 14 residues. CDR3 bases: TGTACCACCCAGGGGACCTTGGGGCCAGATACGCAGTATTTT. Translating gives CTTQGTLGPDTQYF.

This clonotype turned up a few times. The V gene is TRBV5-6, the J gene TRBJ1-1, with D possibly being TRBD1 (6 bases). Germline lookup yields CDR1 SGHDT and CDR2 YYEEEE. Trimming pared 1 base from V and 1 base from J, leaving 11 bases between. This CDR3 is built from 15 residues. The CDR3 region has the DNA TGTGCCAGCAGCTTGCCTACAGGGACGAACACTGAAGCTTTCTTT. Translating gives CASSLPTGTNTEAFF.

The count of this clonotype is one. Mismatch with germline at one junction end may stem from a read error. The chain links TRBV27 to TRBJ1-3, with a weak D call TRBD1 (5 bases). Germline V gene data show CDR1 as MNHEY and CDR2 as SMNVEV (reference sequence). This CDR3 spans 16 amino acids. The CDR3 is CASSPGFGGPGNTIYF. CDR3 nucleotide sequence: TGTGCCAGCAGTCCAGGGTTCGGTGGACCTGGGAACACCATATATTTT.

This clonotype was counted ten times or more. The gene calls are TRBV28 and TRBJ1-4; D is possibly TRBD1 (5 bases). The germline V gene has CDR1 MDHEN and CDR2 SYDVKM. V lost 5 bases to trimming and J lost 7 bases, with 14 bases between them. The length of the CDR3 is 14 residues. The CDR3 nucleotides read TGTGCCAGCAGTGTGGACGGGAGGGGTGAAAAACTGTTTTTT. Amino acids: CASSVDGRGEKLFF. Drawing the rest from reference TRBV28 and TRBJ1-4, the complete variable domain is DVKVTQSSRYLVKRTGEKVFLECVQDMDHENMFWYRQDPGLGLRLIYFSYDVKMKEKGDIPEGYSVSREKKERFSLILESASTNQTSMYLCASSVDGRGEKLFFGSGTQLSVL.

This clonotype appeared many times. The rearrangement joins TRBV10-1 to TRBJ2-7; maybe TRBD1 (6 bases). The germline gives CDR1 WNHNN, CDR2 SYGVQD (reference sequence). Trimming removed 6 bases at V and 0 bases at J, with 9 bases between. The CDR3 has 13 residues. The CDR3 loop reads CASSRDNSYEQYF. CDR3 bases: TGCGCCAGCAGCCGGGACAACTCCTACGAGCAGTACTTC.

Of note for this clonotype: As the CDR3 is not closed by the conserved phenylalanine or tryptophan, this likely results from a read error. The rearrangement uses TRBV3-1 and TRBJ2-1; no clear D. Germline V gene sequence: CDR1 LGHDT, CDR2 YNNKEL (reference sequence). The CDR3 loop spans 13 amino acids. V lost 4 bases and J lost 10, with 14 bases in between. The CDR3 nucleotides read TGTGCCAGCAGCCTTTCACTCGTACGGGAGCAGTTCTCC. It encodes CASSLSLVREQFS.

This clonotype occurred many times. The chain couples TRBV5-1 to TRBJ2-3; perhaps TRBD2 as D (5 bases). The CDR3 covers 15 residues. Germline lookup yields CDR1 SGHRS and CDR2 YFSETQ. V lost 2 bases, J lost 0 bases, and 10 bases lay in between. The CDR3 region is CASSLGLLSTDTQYF. The CDR3 coding sequence is TGCGCCAGCAGCTTAGGACTCCTAAGCACAGATACGCAGTATTTT.

This clonotype was counted at least ten times. The genes are TRBV6-2 or TRBV6-3 and TRBJ2-5; D is unclear. Trimming cost V 1 base and J 4 bases, with 19 bases left between them. Germline assignment: CDR1 MNHEY and CDR2 SVGEGT. The CDR3 is made up of 17 amino acids. The CDR3 coding sequence is TGTGCCAGCAGTTACTTTCCCGCGGACGCCTCAGGAGAGACCCAGTACTTC. Its protein is CASSYFPADASGETQYF.

The chain combines TRBV7-9 with TRBJ2-1; D gene ambiguous. V was pared by 5 bases and J by 10 bases, with 6 bases between. The CDR3 totals 10 residues. The germline V gene encodes CDR1 SEHNR and CDR2 FQNEAQ (reference sequence). CDR3 sequence: CASSNVEQFF. The CDR3, as DNA: TGTGCCAGCAGCAACGTAGAGCAGTTCTTC.

In its sample, this clonotype was seen many times. V usage is TRBV19 and J usage is TRBJ2-2, with 7 bases matching TRBD1. This CDR3 region has 14 residues. Germline CDR1 and CDR2: LNHDA and SQIVND (reference sequence). Unmatched junction bases numbered 5, after V lost 7 bases and J lost 3 bases. The CDR3 spells CASTTRGYTGELFF. For the CDR3, the DNA is TGTGCCAGTACAACCAGGGGGTACACCGGGGAGCTGTTTTTT.

This clonotype was detected many times. The genes are TRBV6-4 and TRBJ1-1; the D is unclear. V lost 0 bases and J 4 bases, leaving 9 bases between the germline ends. This CDR3 has 14 residues. Germline V CDR1 and CDR2: MRHNA, SNTAGT. CDR3 in amino acids: CASSDSGVGTEAFF. The DNA of the CDR3 is TGTGCCAGCAGTGACTCCGGCGTAGGCACTGAAGCTTTCTTT.

In this sample, this clonotype turned up many times. The rearrangement links TRBV14 to TRBJ2-7; D might be TRBD1 or TRBD2, each matching 5 bases. This CDR3 region has 15 residues. V dropped 0 bases and J dropped 3 bases, with 12 bases sitting between them. Germline V CDR1 and CDR2: SGHDN, FVKESK. DNA of the CDR3: TGTGCCAGCAGCCAAGATTTCCAGGGAGTCTACGAGCAGTACTTC. The encoded protein is CASSQDFQGVYEQYF.

This clonotype was observed at least ten times. The chain employs TRBV12-3 or TRBV12-4 and TRBJ1-3; D unclear. Trimming pared 6 bases from V and 8 bases from J, leaving 8 bases between. CDR3 size: 11 residues. The CDR3 DNA is TGTGCCAGCAGGGTCGGCCACACCATATATTTT. Its protein product is CASRVGHTIYF.

Points on this clonotype: A read error is possible here, since a much larger clone lies one base away. The chain joins TRBV6-5 to TRBJ1-1; D unclear. The CDR3 extends over 16 amino acids. The V end was cut by 8 bases, the J end by 4 bases, with 23 bases between. Germline CDR1 MNHEY, CDR2 SVGAGI. CDR3 sequence reads: CASGRPGPAWGTEAFF. As DNA, the CDR3 is TGTGCCAGCGGTCGCCCGGGTCCCGCCTGGGGCACTGAAGCTTTCTTT.

At least ten counts were recorded for this clonotype. The rearrangement joins TRBV6-5 to TRBJ2-7, with D possibly TRBD1 on 6 matching bases. Germline V CDR1 and CDR2: MNHEY, SVGAGI. The CDR3 spans 13 residues. Trimming shortened V by 2 bases and J by 3 bases, and 8 bases separated the two germline ends. CDR3 coding DNA: TGTGCCAGCAGTTACGGGACATACTACGAGCAGTACTTC. It translates to CASSYGTYYEQYF.

This rearrangement joins TRBV9 to TRBJ2-1; 9 bases agree with TRBD2. The junction had 8 bases not matched to a gene; V was cut back by 1 base and J by 3 bases. The CDR3 contains 17 residues. CDR1 SGDLS and CDR2 YYNGEE come from the germline V gene. The CDR3 loop reads CASSVLPGTSHYNEQFF. For the CDR3, the DNA is TGTGCCAGCAGCGTACTTCCCGGGACTAGCCACTACAATGAGCAGTTCTTC.

The chain recombines TRBV29-1 with TRBJ1-2, with a possible D match to TRBD1 (5 bases). The CDR3 consists of 15 residues. Germline V gene lookup returns CDR1 SQVTM and CDR2 ANQGSEA. The V end lost 4 bases, the J end lost 6 bases, and 21 bases lay between the germline ends. The CDR3, as DNA: TGCAGCGTTGTCCCCCCCCTGAGGGGAGTGAATGGCTACACCTTC. Protein product: CSVVPPLRGVNGYTF.

This clonotype has a handful of counts. A junction boundary mismatches the germline segment, possibly from a read error. The V call is TRBV7-9, the J call TRBJ2-1, with TRBD2 as a possible D gene (6 bases). The germline V gene encodes CDR1 SEHNR and CDR2 FQNEAQ (reference sequence). CDR3 size: 17 residues. The CDR3 DNA reads TGTGCCAGCAGCTTCACCCCTTTAGCGGCCTCCTACAATGAGCAGCTCTTC. Translating gives CASSFTPLAASYNEQLF.

This clonotype has just a few counts. The chain joins TRBV11-2 to TRBJ1-4; D unclear. V gave up 2 bases and J gave up 0 bases, with 4 bases separating them. Germline lookup yields CDR1 SGHAT and CDR2 FQNNGV. The CDR3 runs to 14 residues. The CDR3 spells CASSLYATNEKLFF. CDR3 DNA: TGTGCCAGCAGCTTATATGCAACTAATGAAAAACTGTTTTTT.

This clonotype came up many times. The chain carries TRBV7-9 and TRBJ1-1; TRBD1 matches 10 bases. The CDR3 has 17 amino acids. The V segment lost 5 bases and the J segment 4 bases; nucleotides outside the gene matches: 13. In germline, CDR1 is SEHNR, CDR2 FQNEAQ (reference sequence). The chain's CDR3 is CASSPAVLGTGVTEAFF. The DNA of the CDR3 is TGTGCCAGCAGCCCAGCTGTTCTAGGGACAGGGGTCACTGAAGCTTTCTTT.

This clonotype has ten or more counts. The CDR3 DNA reads TGCAGTGCGCCCACAGGGGGAGGCTACAATGAGCAGTTCTTC. Its translation: CSAPTGGGYNEQFF. The V gene is TRBV20-1, the J gene TRBJ2-1, with TRBD1 identical over 8 bases. From germline, CDR1 is DFQATT and CDR2 SNEGSKA (reference sequence). The CDR3 covers 14 residues. V lost 6 bases, J lost 3 bases, and 7 bases stayed unmatched.

For this clonotype: A junction end diverges from the germline sequence, so it may reflect a read error. The rearrangement links TRBV7-6 to TRBJ1-4; no clear D gene. The CDR3 is 16 residues long. Germline V gene lookup returns CDR1 SGHVS and CDR2 FNYEAQ. The CDR3 bases are TGTGCCAGCGGCTTAGCCCCACCCGCGGCTAATGAAAAACTGTTTTTT. It specifies CASGLAPPAANEKLFF.

This clonotype was detected ten times or more. This chain uses TRBV6-1 with TRBJ1-1, with a weak D call TRBD1 (5 bases). V shed 4 bases and J shed 0 bases, with 12 bases lying between them. The CDR3 is 15 residues long. CDR1 and CDR2 from the germline V gene are MNHNS and SASEGT. This CDR3 is CASSGGLTLNTEAFF. DNA of the CDR3: TGTGCCAGCAGTGGGGGCCTCACTCTGAACACTGAAGCTTTCTTT.

The rearrangement joins TRBV19 to TRBJ2-1; 7 bases match TRBD2. V dropped 7 bases and J dropped 0; count of bases not matched to a gene: 6. The CDR3 has 15 amino acids. Germline V lookup: CDR1 LNHDA, CDR2 SQIVND (reference sequence). CDR3 in amino acids: CASTNRGSSYNEQFF. The DNA of the CDR3 is TGTGCCAGTACTAATCGCGGGAGCTCCTACAATGAGCAGTTCTTC.

This clonotype occurred many times. The J gene is TRBJ1-5, the V gene TRBV20-1; 7 bases agree with TRBD1. Germline V gives CDR1 DFQATT, CDR2 SNEGSKA (reference sequence). V shed 1 base and J 6 bases; nucleotides not matched to a gene: 15. The CDR3 runs to 17 residues. The CDR3 sequence is CSARGQGKQVATQPQHF. CDR3 coding DNA: TGCAGTGCTAGAGGACAGGGAAAGCAGGTGGCCACTCAGCCCCAGCATTTT.

This chain connects TRBV7-2 to TRBJ1-4; a weak D match, TRBD1 (6 bases). The CDR3 totals 15 residues. Per the germline V gene, CDR1 is SGHTA and CDR2 is FQGNSA. With 1 base removed from V and 6 bases from J, the gap between germline ends came to 12 bases. CDR3: CASSLVTGSDEKLFF. CDR3 DNA sequence: TGTGCCAGCAGCTTAGTTACAGGGTCGGATGAAAAACTGTTTTTT.